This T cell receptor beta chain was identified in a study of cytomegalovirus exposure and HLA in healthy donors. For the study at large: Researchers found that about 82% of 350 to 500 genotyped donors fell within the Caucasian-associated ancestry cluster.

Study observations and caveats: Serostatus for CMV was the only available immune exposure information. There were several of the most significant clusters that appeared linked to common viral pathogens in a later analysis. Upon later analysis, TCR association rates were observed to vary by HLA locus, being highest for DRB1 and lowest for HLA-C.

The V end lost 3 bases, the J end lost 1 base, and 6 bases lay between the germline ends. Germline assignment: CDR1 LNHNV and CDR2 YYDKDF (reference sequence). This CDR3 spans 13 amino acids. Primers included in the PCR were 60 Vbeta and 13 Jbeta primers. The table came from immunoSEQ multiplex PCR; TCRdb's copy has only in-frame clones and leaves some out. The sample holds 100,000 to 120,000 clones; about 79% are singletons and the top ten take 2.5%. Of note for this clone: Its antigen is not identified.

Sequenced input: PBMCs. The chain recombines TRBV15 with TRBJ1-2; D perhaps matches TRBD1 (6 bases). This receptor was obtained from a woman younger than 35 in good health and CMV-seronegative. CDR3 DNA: TGTGCCACCAGCAGGGACAGTAACTATGGCTACACCTTC. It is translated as CATSRDSNYGYTF.